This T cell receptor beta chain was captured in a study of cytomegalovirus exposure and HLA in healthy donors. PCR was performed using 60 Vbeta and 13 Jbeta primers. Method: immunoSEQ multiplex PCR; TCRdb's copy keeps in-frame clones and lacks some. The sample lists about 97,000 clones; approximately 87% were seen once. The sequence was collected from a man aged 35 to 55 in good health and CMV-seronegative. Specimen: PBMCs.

The CDR3 protein is CASSSSGTGGAKGYTF. The CDR3 DNA reads TGTGCCAGCAGCTCCTCCGGGACAGGGGGCGCAAAGGGCTACACCTTC. This chain uses TRBV7-9 with TRBJ1-2; 12 bases align to TRBD1. CDR3 length: 16 residues. The V gene end was trimmed by 4 bases and the J gene end by 8 bases; junction bases not matched to a gene: 11. Germline V gene lookup returns CDR1 SEHNR and CDR2 FQNEAQ (reference sequence).